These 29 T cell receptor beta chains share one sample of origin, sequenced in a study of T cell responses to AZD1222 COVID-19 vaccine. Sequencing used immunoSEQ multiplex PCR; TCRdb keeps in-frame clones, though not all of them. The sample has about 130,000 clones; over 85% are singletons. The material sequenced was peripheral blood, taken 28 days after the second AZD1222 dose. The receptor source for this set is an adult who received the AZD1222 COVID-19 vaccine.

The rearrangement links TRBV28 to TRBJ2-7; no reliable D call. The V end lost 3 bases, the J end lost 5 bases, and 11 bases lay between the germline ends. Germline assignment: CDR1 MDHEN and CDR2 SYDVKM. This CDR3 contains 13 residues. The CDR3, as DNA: TGTGCCAGCAGTTTGGCAGGTGCAGACGAGCAGTACTTC. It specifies CASSLAGADEQYF.

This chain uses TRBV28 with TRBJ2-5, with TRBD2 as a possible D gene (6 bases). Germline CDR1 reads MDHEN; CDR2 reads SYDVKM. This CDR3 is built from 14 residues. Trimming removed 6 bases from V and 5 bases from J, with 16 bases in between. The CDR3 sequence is CASSGPGVWETQYF. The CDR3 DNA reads TGTGCCAGCAGCGGTCCGGGGGTTTGGGAGACCCAGTACTTC.

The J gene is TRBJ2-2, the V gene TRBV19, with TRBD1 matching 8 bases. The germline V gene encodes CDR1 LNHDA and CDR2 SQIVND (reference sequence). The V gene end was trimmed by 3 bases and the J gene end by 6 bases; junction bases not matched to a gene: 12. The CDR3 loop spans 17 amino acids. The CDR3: CASSISPQGAKAGELFF. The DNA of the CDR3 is TGTGCCAGTAGTATTAGCCCTCAGGGGGCCAAAGCCGGGGAGCTGTTTTTT. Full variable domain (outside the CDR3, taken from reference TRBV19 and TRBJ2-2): DGGITQSPKYLFRKEGQNVTLSCEQNLNHDAMYWYRQDPGQGLRLIYYSQIVNDFQKGDIAEGYSVSREKKESFPLTVTSAQKNPTAFYLCASSISPQGAKAGELFFGEGSRLTVL.

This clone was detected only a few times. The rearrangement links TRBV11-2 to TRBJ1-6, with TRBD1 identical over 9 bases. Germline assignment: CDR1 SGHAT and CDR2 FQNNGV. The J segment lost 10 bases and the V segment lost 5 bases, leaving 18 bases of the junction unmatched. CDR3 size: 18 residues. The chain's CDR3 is CASSLRTLGQGMKSPLHF. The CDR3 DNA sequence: TGTGCCAGCAGCCTACGAACCCTGGGACAGGGAATGAAGTCACCCCTCCACTTT.

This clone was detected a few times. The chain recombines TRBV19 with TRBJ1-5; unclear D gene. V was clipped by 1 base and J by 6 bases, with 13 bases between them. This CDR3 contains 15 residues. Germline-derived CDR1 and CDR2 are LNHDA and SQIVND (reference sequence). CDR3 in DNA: TGTGCCAGTAGTATAGGGACTCTGACGGCTCAGCCCCAGCATTTT. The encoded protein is CASSIGTLTAQPQHF.

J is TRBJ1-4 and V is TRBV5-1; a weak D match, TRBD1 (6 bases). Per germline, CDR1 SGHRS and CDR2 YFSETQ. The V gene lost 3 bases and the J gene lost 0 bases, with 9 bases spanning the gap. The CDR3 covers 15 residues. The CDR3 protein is CASSWDISTNEKLFF. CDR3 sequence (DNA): TGCGCCAGCAGCTGGGACATCTCAACTAATGAAAAACTGTTTTTT.

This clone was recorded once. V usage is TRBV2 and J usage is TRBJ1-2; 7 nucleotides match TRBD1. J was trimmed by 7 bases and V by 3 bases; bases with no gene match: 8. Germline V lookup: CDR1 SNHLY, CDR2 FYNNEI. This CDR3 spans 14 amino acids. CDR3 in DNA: TGTGCCAGCAGTGACGGGGACAGTTTAGGTGGCTACACCTTC. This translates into CASSDGDSLGGYTF.

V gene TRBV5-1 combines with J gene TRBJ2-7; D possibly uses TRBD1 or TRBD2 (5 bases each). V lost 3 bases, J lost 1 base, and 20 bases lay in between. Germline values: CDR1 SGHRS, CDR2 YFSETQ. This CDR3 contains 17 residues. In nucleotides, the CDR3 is TGCGCCAGCAGCTCCGATCCTTCCGGGACGGTTTCCTACGAGCAGTACTTC. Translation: CASSSDPSGTVSYEQYF.

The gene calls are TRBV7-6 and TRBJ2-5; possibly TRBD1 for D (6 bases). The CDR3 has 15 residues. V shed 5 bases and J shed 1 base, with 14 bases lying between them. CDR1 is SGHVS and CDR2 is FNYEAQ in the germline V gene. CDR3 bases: TGTGCCAGCAGCATTAACAGGGCCCGCCAAGAGACCCAGTACTTC. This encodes CASSINRARQETQYF.

The CDR3 coding sequence is TGTGCCAGCAGCCAAGATCAGGGGCTCTATGGCTACACCTTC. This encodes CASSQDQGLYGYTF. This chain uses TRBV3-1 (or the pseudogene TRBV3-2) with TRBJ1-2; a weak D match, TRBD1 (6 bases). From germline, CDR1 is LGHDT and CDR2 YNNKEL (reference sequence). Trimming took 0 bases from V and 4 from J, leaving 9 bases between them. The CDR3 length is 14 residues.

The CDR3: CASSQPFHEQYF. The CDR3 bases are TGTGCCAGCAGCCAACCCTTCCACGAGCAGTACTTC. The chain has TRBV7-2 and TRBJ2-7; D gene ambiguous. V was shortened by 5 bases and J by 5 bases, with 10 bases between the two germline ends. The germline V gene encodes CDR1 SGHTA and CDR2 FQGNSA. This CDR3 comprises 12 residues.

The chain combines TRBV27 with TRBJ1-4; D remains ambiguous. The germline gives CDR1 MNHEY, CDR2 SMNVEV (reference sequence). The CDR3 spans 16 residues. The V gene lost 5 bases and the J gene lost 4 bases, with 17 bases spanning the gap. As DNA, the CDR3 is TGTGCCAGCAGTCCTAGGTCTAGCCCCCTTAATGAAAAACTGTTTTTT. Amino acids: CASSPRSSPLNEKLFF.

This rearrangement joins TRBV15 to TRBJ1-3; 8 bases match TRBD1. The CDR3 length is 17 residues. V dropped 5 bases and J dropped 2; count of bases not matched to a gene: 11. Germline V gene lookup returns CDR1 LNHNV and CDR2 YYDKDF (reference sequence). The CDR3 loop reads CATSADRELFTGNTIYF. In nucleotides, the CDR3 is TGTGCCACCAGCGCGGACAGGGAACTTTTTACTGGAAACACCATATATTTT.

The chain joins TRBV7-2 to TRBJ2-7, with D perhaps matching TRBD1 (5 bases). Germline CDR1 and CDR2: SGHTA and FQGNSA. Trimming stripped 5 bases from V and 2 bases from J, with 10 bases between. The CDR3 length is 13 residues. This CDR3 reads CASSADRTYEQYF. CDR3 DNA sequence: TGTGCCAGCAGCGCCGACAGAACCTACGAGCAGTACTTC.

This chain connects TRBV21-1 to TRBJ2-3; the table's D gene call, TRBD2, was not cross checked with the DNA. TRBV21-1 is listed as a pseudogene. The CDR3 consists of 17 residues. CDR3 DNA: TGTGCCAGCAGCAAAGCTAGCGGGGGTGCTAGCACAGATACGCAGTATTTT. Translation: CASSKASGGASTDTQYF.

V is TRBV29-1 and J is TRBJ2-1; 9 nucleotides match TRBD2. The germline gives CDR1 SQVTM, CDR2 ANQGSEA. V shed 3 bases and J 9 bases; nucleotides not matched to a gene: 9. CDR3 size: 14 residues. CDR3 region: CSVDGLAGLGEQFF. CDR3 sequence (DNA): TGCAGCGTTGATGGCCTAGCGGGATTGGGTGAGCAGTTCTTC.

CDR3 DNA: TGTGCCACCAGCAGGTCGACTAGCGGGCCCCCCTACGAGCAGTACTTC. This translates into CATSRSTSGPPYEQYF. The chain couples TRBV15 to TRBJ2-7, with 10 positions matching TRBD2. The CDR3 covers 16 residues. Trimming at V came to 3 bases and at J to 2 bases, leaving 7 bases not matched to a gene. Germline assignment: CDR1 LNHNV and CDR2 YYDKDF (reference sequence).

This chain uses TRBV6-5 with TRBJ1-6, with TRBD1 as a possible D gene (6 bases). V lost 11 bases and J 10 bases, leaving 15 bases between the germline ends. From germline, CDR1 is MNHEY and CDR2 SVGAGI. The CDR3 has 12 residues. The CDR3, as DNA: TGTGCCTCTCAGGACAGTGGCTCACCCCTCCACTTT. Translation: CASQDSGSPLHF.

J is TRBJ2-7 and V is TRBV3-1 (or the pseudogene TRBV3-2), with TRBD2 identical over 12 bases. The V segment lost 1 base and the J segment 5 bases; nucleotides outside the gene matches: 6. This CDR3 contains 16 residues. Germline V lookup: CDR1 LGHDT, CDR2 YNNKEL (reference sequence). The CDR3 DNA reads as TGTGCCAGCAGCCAAGGGAGACTAGCGGGAGACCACGAGCAGTACTTC. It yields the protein CASSQGRLAGDHEQYF.

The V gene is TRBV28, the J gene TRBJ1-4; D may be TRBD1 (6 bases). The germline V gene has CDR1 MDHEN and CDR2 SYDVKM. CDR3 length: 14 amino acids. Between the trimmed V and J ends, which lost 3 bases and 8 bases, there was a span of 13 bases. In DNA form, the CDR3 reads TGTGCCAGCAGTTTTTCACAGGGCAGAGAAAAACTGTTTTTT. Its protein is CASSFSQGREKLFF.

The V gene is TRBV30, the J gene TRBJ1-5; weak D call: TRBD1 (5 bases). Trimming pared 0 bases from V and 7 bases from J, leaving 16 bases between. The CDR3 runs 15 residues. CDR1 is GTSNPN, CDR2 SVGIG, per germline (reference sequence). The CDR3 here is CAWSVGRVTRQPQHF. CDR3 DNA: TGTGCCTGGAGTGTAGGCAGGGTAACAAGGCAGCCCCAGCATTTT.

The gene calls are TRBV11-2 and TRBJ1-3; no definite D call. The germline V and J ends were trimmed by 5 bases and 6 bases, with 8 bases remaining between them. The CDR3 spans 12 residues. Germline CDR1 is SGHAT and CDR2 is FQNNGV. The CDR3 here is CASSLTVNTIYF. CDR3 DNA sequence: TGTGCCAGCAGCCTTACTGTAAACACCATATATTTT.

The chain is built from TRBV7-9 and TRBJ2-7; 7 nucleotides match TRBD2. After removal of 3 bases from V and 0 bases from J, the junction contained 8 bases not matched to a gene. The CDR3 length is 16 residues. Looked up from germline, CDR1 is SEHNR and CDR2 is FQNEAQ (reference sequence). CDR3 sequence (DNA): TGTGCCAGCAGCTTGCGGCTAGCGGCCGACTCCTACGAGCAGTACTTC. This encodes CASSLRLAADSYEQYF.

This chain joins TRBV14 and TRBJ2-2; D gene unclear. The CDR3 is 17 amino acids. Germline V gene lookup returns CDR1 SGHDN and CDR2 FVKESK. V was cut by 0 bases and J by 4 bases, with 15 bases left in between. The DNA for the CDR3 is TGTGCCAGCAGCCAAGATTATACGGTGTGGGGCACCGGGGAGCTGTTTTTT. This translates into CASSQDYTVWGTGELFF.

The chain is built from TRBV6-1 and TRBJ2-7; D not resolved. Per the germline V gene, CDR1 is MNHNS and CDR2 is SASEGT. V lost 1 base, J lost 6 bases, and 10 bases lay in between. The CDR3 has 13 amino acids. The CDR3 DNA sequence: TGTGCCAGCAGTGAAGATAGCCCGCTCGAGCAGTACTTC. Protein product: CASSEDSPLEQYF.

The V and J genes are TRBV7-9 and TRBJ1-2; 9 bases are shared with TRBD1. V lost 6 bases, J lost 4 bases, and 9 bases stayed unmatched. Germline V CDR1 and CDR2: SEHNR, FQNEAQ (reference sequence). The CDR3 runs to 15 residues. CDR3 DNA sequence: TGTGCCAGCAGTCCGCCCGGGACAGGGTTCTATGGCTACACCTTC. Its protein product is CASSPPGTGFYGYTF. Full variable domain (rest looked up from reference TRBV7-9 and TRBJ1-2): DTGVSQNPRHKITKRGQNVTFRCDPISEHNRLYWYRQTLGQGPEFLTYFQNEAQLEKSRLLSDRFSAERPKGSFSTLEIQRTEQGDSAMYLCASSPPGTGFYGYTFGSGTRLTVV.

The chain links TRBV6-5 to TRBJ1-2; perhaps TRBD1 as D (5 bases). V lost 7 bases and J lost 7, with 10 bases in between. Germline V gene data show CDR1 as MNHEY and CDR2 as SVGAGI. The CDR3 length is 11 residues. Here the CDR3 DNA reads TGTGCCAGCAAAGGGGCCAGTGGCTACACCTTC. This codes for CASKGASGYTF.

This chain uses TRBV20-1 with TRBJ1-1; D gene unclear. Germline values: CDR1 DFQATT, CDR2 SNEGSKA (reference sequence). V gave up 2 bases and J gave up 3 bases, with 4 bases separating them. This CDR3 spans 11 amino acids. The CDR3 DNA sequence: TGCAGTGCTAGACAGGACACTGAAGCTTTCTTT. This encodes CSARQDTEAFF.

The CDR3 DNA is TGTGCCAGCAGTCTCGGGACTCCAGATAATTCACCCCTCCACTTT. It is translated as CASSLGTPDNSPLHF. The chain combines TRBV6-5 with TRBJ1-6, with D possibly TRBD1 on 5 matching bases. The CDR3 is made up of 15 amino acids. V was trimmed by 5 bases and J by 5 bases, leaving 13 bases between them. Germline values: CDR1 MNHEY, CDR2 SVGAGI.